The entry below gives a single TCR beta chain sequence along with its context. The target antigen is unknown. The data are from a study of PD-1 blockade in classical Hodgkin lymphoma. Overall study context: Intravenous infusions of nivolumab 3 mg/kg reached patients every 2 weeks. Study-level points and caveats: Similar baseline diversity was found in complete responders and newly diagnosed patients. Significantly greater TCR diversity emerged by C4D1 in CD4+ cells but not CD8+ cells. Baseline TCR diversity was reportedly lower in newly diagnosed patients than healthy donors.

Libraries were prepared by immunoSEQ multiplex PCR; TCRdb keeps only in-frame clonotypes and omits some of them. This sample has fewer than 100,000 clones, with roughly 92% found just once. After autologous stem cell transplantation all patients relapsed, and prior brentuximab vedotin exposure differed between cohorts. The CDR3 extends over 13 amino acids. The material was peripheral blood mononuclear cells (PBMCs), obtained at baseline. The TCR originated in a human donor with classical Hodgkin lymphoma. The gene calls are TRBV21-1 and TRBJ2-7. TRBV21-1 is labeled a pseudogene. CDR3 nucleotide sequence: TGTGCCAGCAGCAAGTTTGGGGGAACGGTACCGTACTTC. Translated: CASSKFGGTVPYF.